The 7 T cell receptor beta chains in this list originate from one sample, sequenced in a study of blood T cell repertoires in COVID-19 (dated by TCRdb to 2020 to 2021). Libraries were made using the immunoSEQ multiplex PCR assay. Imported from immuneACCESS, the table was reduced by TCRdb to in-frame sequences with V and J called. These copies leave out some clones; in studies compared against another copy, an unresolved V gene accounts for under half, and the cause of the remainder is not known. This sample gives about 110,000 clones in total; roughly 85% of them show up just once. About 13% of the sample is in the top ten clones. The specimen was peripheral blood. All receptors come from a human donor in a cohort sampled during active COVID-19.

This clone was seen once. The genes are TRBV5-1 and TRBJ2-2; TRBD2 aligns across 13 bases. The length of the CDR3 is 19 residues. CDR1 is SGHRS and CDR2 is YFSETQ in the germline V gene. Trimming at V came to 0 bases and at J to 6 bases, leaving 11 bases not matched to a gene. Here the CDR3 DNA reads TGCGCCAGCAGCTTGGCCGGGACTAGCGGGACCCCGGCGTCCGGGGAGCTGTTTTTT. Translated: CASSLAGTSGTPASGELFF.

About this clone itself: The junction does not match germline at one end; this may be a read error. This chain joins TRBV6-5 and TRBJ2-3; no reliable D call. Germline lookup yields CDR1 MNHEY and CDR2 SVGAGI. This CDR3 has 12 residues. CDR3 bases: TGTGCCGGCAGTCCTAGCACAGATACGCAGTATTTT. Protein product: CAGSPSTDTQYF.

V is TRBV10-1 and J is TRBJ1-1; unclear D gene. CDR3 length equals 14 residues. Trimming pared 3 bases from V and 3 bases from J, leaving 11 bases between. Germline values: CDR1 WNHNN, CDR2 SYGVQD (reference sequence). The CDR3 DNA reads as TGCGCCAGCAGTGATGGGAGGGAGTACACTGAAGCTTTCTTT. Protein sequence: CASSDGREYTEAFF.

V is TRBV9 and J is TRBJ1-2, with 7 positions matching TRBD1. The CDR3 is 14 amino acids. Germline lookup yields CDR1 SGDLS and CDR2 YYNGEE. With 5 bases clipped from V and 2 bases from J, the junction kept 6 bases outside the gene matches. CDR3 region: CASSLDRANYGYTF. CDR3 nucleotide sequence: TGTGCCAGCAGTCTTGACAGGGCCAACTATGGCTACACCTTC.

This clone appeared a single time. The V gene is TRBV7-6, the J gene TRBJ2-2; no reliable D call. CDR3 length: 15 residues. Trimming cost V 2 bases and J 2 bases, with 9 bases left between them. CDR1 SGHVS and CDR2 FNYEAQ come from the germline V gene. The CDR3 DNA reads as TGTGCCAGCAGCTTAACACAGCTAAACACCGGGGAGCTGTTTTTT. Its translation: CASSLTQLNTGELFF.

V usage is TRBV6-2 or TRBV6-3 and J usage is TRBJ1-1; D not resolved. Between the trimmed V and J ends, which lost 1 base and 5 bases, there was a span of 14 bases. The CDR3 has 15 amino acids. Germline assignment: CDR1 MNHEY and CDR2 SVGEGT. As DNA, the CDR3 is TGTGCCAGCAGTTACTTTCGGGGTTATGAGACTGAAGCTTTCTTT. This sequence encodes CASSYFRGYETEAFF.

This clone was detected only once. The chain employs TRBV7-3 and TRBJ2-2, with TRBD2 matching over 9 bases. Germline V lookup: CDR1 SGHTA, CDR2 FQGTGA. The CDR3 runs to 15 residues. V trimming: 5 bases; J trimming: 1 base; junction bases outside the gene matches: 2. CDR3 protein: CASSHSGGNTGELFF. In nucleotides, the CDR3 is TGTGCCAGCAGCCATAGCGGGGGGAACACCGGGGAGCTGTTTTTT.